This T cell receptor beta chain was observed in a study of blood T cell repertoires in COVID-19. Assay: immunoSEQ multiplex PCR; the TCRdb copy retains only in-frame clones and omits some. The repertoire holds about 120,000 clones, with around 89% as singletons. Per germline, CDR1 MDHEN and CDR2 SYDVKM. Germline trimming cut 6 bases from V and 4 bases from J; bases unmatched to any gene: 15. This CDR3 spans 17 amino acids. Sequenced material: peripheral blood. This chain links TRBV28 with TRBJ1-2; 9 bases map to TRBD1. The receptor comes from a man between 65 and 85 years old with active or convalescent COVID-19. The CDR3 is CASSRDRGNVNIYGYTF. The CDR3 coding sequence is TGTGCCAGCAGCCGCGACAGGGGGAATGTCAATATCTATGGCTACACCTTC.